This TCR beta chain was sequenced in a study of T-cell reconstitution after alpha-beta-depleted transplantation in children. Preparing the TCRbeta library involved the use of unique molecular identifiers. TCRdb ran MiXCR on the PCR reads and lists one entry per CDR3 protein. The sample has approximately 210,000 distinct CDR3 sequences, about 15% seen once. This CDR3 comprises 17 residues. Trimming removed 4 bases from V and 1 base from J, with 20 bases in between. CDR1 and CDR2 (germline): SGHRS, YFSETQ. This clonotype was counted ten times or more. The sequencing here drew on PBMCs from the stem cell graft donor, taken from the stem cell graft. This clonotype originated in a human donor who donated a stem cell graft to a child with acute lymphoblastic leukemia. This sequence joins TRBV5-1 and TRBJ1-2; D is perhaps TRBD1 (5 bases). The CDR3 DNA follows: TGCGCCAGCAGCGTCGGGGCGGGCAGCCTCGGTAACTATGGCTACACCTTC. Residues: CASSVGAGSLGNYGYTF.